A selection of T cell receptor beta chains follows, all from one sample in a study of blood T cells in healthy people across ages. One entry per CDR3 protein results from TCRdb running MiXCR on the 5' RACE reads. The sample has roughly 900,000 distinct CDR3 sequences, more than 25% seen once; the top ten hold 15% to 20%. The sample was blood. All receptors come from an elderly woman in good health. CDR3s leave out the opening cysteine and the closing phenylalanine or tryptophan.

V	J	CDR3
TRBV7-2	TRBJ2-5	ASSSDWTSGWSRY
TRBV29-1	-	SATKPGAWVYEQY
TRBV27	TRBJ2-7	ASSQRRGPYEQY
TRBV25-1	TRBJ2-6	ASSESWTAGANVLT
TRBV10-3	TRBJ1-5	AISVGQGNNQPQH
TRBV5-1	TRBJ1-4	ASSYITNEKLF
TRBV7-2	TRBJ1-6	ASSLVEGNSPLH
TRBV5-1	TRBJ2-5	ASSLTGGNSQETQY
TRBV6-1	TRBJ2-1	ASRDSGGSSSYNEQF
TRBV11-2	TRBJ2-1	ASSISGLPWEGEQF
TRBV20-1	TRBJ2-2	SARDGAKGGNTGELF
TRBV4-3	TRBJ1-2	ASSQAGTPTYGYT
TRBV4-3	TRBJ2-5	ASSQECFASGGEYQETQY
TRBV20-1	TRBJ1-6	SAGDSSINSPPH
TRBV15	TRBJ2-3	ATRQGTVDTQY
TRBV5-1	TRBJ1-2	ASGTGAGYT
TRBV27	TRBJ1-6	ASSGRGNNSPLH
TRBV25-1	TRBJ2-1	ASSESYNEQF
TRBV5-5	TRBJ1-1	ASSLLGASEAF
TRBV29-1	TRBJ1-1	SVDPLDTEAF
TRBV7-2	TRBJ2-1	ASSLVVGTVNEQF
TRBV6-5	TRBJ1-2	ASSYSTGSNYGYT
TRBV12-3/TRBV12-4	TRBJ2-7	ASSFGEREGRDPYEQY
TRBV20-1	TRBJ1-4	SARVWGFDEKLF
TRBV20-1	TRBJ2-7	SARDLQESSYEQY
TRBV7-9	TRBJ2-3	ASSPLFSTSGTDTQY
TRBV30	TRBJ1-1	AWTWSVNTEAF
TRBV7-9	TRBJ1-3	ASSLQGTGGNTIY
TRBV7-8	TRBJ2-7	ASSLDSVTEQY
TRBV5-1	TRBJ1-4	ASSLGGRNEKRF
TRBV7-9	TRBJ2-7	ASSFGGGFYEQY
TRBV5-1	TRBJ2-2	ASSSVGGNTGELF
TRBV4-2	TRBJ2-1	ASSQDLGRALNEQF
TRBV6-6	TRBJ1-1	VSSKGQYEIAEAF
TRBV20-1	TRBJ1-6	SARDSALSSYNSPLH
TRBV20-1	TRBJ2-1	SARDGGSYNEQF
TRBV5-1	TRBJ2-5	ASSPVLQETQY
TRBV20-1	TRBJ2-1	SARDGTSGEGKQF
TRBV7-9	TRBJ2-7	ASSLGEIRSSYEQY
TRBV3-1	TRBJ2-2	ASSHTGGFTGELF
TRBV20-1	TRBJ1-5	SARPRVPNQPQH
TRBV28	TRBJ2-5	VSSSLAGGFVPETQY
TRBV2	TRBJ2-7	ASSVAGPRWGVYEQY
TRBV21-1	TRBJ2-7	ASSHEGQGVHEQY
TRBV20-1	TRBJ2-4	SARDRRVERVGEQY
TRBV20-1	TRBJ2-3	SARDSRPTDTQY
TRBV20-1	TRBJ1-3	SARQSAGNTIY
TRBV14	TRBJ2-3	ASSHVEPSADTQY
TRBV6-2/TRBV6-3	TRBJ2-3	ASSYLAGVSTDTQY
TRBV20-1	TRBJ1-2	SAPQDIGYGYT
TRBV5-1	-	ASGIGTGQFYNEQY
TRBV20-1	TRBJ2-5	SPTSGGSQETQY